The clone carrying this T cell receptor beta chain came up many times. Its target is not known. The sample comes from a study of human T cells and chemical hapten exposure. Study-level background: Per-sample TCR yield variability stemmed mainly from small pooled library volume differences. Study outcomes and limitations: Among TCRs, those above 1 in 1000 frequency were unaffected by DPC sensitization.

From whole blood left unfractionated, total RNA was extracted. Individual cDNA molecules (in the library) carried attached unique molecular identifiers. How the authors handled the data: Sequenced samples showed a median of approximately 100,000 TCRs each, with counts running from around 24,000 to 710,000. MiXCR, applied by TCRdb to the reads, yields one record per CDR3 protein. The V and J calls shown here were made by TCRdb, not taken from the authors' results. There are about 120,000 distinct CDR3 sequences in the sample; about 8.9% occur only once, and approximately 1.4% lies in the top ten. Trimming cost V 4 bases and J 5 bases, with 14 bases left between them. CDR3 length equals 13 residues. Per germline, CDR1 GTSNPN and CDR2 SVGIG (reference sequence).

The rearrangement links TRBV30 to TRBJ1-1; D might be TRBD1 (5 bases). Sample: whole blood. The TCR comes from a human donor in good health. Some clones in this sample may be carry-over from other donors' samples. The CDR3 DNA follows: TGTGCCTGGACCTTGGAGGGACGGACTGAAGCTTTCTTT. It codes for CAWTLEGRTEAFF.